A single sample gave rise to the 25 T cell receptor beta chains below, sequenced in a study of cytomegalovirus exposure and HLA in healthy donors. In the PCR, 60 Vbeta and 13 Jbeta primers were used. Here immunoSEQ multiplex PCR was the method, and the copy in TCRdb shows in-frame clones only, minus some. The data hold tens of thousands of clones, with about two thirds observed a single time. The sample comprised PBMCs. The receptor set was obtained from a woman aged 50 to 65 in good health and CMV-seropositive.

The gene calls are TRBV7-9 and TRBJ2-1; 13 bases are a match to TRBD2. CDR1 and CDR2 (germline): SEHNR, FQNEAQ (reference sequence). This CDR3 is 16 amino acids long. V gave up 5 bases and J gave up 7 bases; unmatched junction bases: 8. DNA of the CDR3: TGTGCCAGCAGCCTAAAAGGGGGACTAGCGGGGAATGAGCAGTTCTTC. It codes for CASSLKGGLAGNEQFF.

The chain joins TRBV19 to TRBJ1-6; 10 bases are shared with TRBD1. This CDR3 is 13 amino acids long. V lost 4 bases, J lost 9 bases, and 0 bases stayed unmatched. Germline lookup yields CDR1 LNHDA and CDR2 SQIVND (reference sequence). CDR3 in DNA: TGTGCCAGTAGTAGGACAGGGGGTTCACCCCTCCACTTT. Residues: CASSRTGGSPLHF.

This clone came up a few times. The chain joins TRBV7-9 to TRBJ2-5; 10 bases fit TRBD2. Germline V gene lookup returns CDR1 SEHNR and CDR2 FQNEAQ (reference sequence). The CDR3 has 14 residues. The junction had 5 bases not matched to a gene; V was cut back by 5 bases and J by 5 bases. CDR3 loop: CASSRTSGFETQYF. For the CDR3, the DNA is TGTGCCAGCAGCCGGACTAGCGGTTTCGAGACCCAGTACTTC.

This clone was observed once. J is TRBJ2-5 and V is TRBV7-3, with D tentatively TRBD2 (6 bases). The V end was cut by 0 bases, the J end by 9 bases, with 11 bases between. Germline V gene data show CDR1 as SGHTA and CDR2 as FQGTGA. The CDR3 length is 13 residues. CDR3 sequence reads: CASSLTGGVSQYF. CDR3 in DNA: TGTGCCAGCAGCTTAACAGGCGGGGTGTCCCAGTACTTC.

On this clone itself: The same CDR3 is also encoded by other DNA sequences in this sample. The CDR3: CASSLAGSEQYF. CDR3 bases: TGCGCCAGCAGCTTGGCGGGTAGCGAGCAGTACTTC. V and J are TRBV5-1 and TRBJ2-7; D uncertain. Trimming removed 0 bases at V and 6 bases at J, with 7 bases between. Germline V gene data show CDR1 as SGHRS and CDR2 as YFSETQ. This CDR3 contains 12 residues.

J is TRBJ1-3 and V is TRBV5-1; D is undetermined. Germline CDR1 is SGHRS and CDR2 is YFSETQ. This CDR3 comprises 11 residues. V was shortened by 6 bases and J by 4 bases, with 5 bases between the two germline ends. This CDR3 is CASNAGNTIYF. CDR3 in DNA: TGCGCCAGCAATGCGGGAAACACCATATATTTT.

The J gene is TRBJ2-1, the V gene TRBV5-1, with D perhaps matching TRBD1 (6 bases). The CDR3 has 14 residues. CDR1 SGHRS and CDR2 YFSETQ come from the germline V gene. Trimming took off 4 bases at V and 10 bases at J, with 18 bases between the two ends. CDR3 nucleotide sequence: TGCGCCAGCAGCACCAACCCTACAGGGACGGAGCAGTTCTTC. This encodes CASSTNPTGTEQFF. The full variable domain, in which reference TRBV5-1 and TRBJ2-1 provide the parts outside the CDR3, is KAGVTQTPRYLIKTRGQQVTLSCSPISGHRSVSWYQQTPGQGLQFLFEYFSETQRNKGNFPGRFSGRQFSNSRSEMNVSTLELGDSALYLCASSTNPTGTEQFFGPGTRLTVL.

CDR3 in amino acids: CASSYGNSPLHF. In DNA, the CDR3 is TGTGCCAGCAGTTACGGTAATTCACCCCTCCACTTT. The chain links TRBV13 to TRBJ1-6; D not resolved. Germline V gene data show CDR1 as PRHDT and CDR2 as FYEKMQ (reference sequence). The CDR3 runs 12 residues. The ends were cut back, 6 bases at V and 6 bases at J, with 6 bases in the middle.

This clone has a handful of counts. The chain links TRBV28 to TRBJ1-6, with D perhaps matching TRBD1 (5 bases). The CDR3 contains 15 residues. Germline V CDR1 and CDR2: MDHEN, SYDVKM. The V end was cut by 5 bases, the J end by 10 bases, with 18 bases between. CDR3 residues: CASSRGPRVLSPLHF. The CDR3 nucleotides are TGTGCCAGCAGTAGGGGCCCAAGAGTATTATCACCCCTCCACTTT.

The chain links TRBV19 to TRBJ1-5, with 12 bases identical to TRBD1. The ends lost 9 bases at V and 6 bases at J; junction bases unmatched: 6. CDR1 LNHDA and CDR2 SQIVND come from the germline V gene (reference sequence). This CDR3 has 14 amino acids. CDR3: CASSGTGGFQPQHF. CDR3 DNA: TGTGCCAGCTCCGGGACAGGGGGCTTTCAGCCCCAGCATTTT.

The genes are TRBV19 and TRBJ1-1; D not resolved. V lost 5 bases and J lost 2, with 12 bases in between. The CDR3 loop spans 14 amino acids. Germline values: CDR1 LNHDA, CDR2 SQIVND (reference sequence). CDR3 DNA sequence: TGTGCCAGTAGTCCAGACACCATTAACACTGAAGCTTTCTTT. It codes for CASSPDTINTEAFF.

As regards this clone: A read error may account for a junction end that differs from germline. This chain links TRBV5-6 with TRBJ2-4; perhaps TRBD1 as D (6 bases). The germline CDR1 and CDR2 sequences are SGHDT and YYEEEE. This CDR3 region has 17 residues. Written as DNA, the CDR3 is TGTGCCAGCAGCAATGAATACAGGGTAGGATCCAAAAGCATTCAGTACTTC. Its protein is CASSNEYRVGSKSIQYF.

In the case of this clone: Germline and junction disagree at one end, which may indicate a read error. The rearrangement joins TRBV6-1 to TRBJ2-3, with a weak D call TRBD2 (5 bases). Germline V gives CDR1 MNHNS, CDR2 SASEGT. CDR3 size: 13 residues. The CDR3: CASGESFEEDRYF. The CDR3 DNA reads TGTGCCAGCGGTGAAAGTTTTGAGGAGGACCGGTATTTT.

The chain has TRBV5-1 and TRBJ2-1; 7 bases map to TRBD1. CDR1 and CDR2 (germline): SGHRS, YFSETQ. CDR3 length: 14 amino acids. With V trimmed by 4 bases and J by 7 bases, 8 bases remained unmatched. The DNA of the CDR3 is TGCGCCAGCAGCAAAAGACAGGGTGGTAATGAGCAGTTCTTC. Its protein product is CASSKRQGGNEQFF. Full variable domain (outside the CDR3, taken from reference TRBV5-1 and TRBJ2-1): KAGVTQTPRYLIKTRGQQVTLSCSPISGHRSVSWYQQTPGQGLQFLFEYFSETQRNKGNFPGRFSGRQFSNSRSEMNVSTLELGDSALYLCASSKRQGGNEQFFGPGTRLTVL.

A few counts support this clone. CDR3 residues: CASSYSSSGTGNGYTF. The CDR3 DNA reads TGTGCCAGCAGTTACTCATCCTCCGGGACAGGGAATGGCTACACCTTC. V usage is TRBV6-5 and J usage is TRBJ1-2; 9 bases map to TRBD1. With V trimmed by 0 bases and J by 6 bases, 8 bases remained unmatched. The germline V gene encodes CDR1 MNHEY and CDR2 SVGAGI. CDR3 size: 16 residues.

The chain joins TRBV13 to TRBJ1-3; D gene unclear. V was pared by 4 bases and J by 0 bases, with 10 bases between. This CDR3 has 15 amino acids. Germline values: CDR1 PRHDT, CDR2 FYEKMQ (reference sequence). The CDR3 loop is CASSSDWDSGNTIYF. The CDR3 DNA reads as TGTGCCAGCAGCTCGGACTGGGACTCTGGAAACACCATATATTTT. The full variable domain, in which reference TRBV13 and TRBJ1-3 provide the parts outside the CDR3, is AAGVIQSPRHLIKEKRETATLKCYPIPRHDTVYWYQQGPGQDPQFLISFYEKMQSDKGSIPDRFSAQQFSDYHSELNMSSLELGDSALYFCASSSDWDSGNTIYFGEGSWLTVV.

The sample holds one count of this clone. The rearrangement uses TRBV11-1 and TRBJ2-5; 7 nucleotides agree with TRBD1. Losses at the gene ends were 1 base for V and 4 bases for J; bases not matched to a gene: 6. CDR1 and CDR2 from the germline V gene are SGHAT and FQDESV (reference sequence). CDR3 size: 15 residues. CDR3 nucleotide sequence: TGTGCCAGCAGCTTAGTAGACAGGGTATCAGAGACCCAGTACTTC. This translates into CASSLVDRVSETQYF.

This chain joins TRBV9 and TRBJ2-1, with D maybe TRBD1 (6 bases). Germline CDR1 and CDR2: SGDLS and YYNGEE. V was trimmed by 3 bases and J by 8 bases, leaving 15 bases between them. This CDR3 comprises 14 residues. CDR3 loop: CASSERGNIDEQFF. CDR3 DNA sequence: TGTGCCAGCAGCGAGAGGGGGAATATCGATGAGCAGTTCTTC.

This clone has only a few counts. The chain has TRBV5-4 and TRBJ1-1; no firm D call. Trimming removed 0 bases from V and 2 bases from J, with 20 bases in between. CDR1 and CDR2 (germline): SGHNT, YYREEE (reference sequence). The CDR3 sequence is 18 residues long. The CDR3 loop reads CASSLAAGSYSLNTEAFF. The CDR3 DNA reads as TGTGCCAGCAGCTTGGCCGCGGGATCGTACAGTTTAAACACTGAAGCTTTCTTT.

The CDR3 coding sequence is TGTGCCAGCAGTGATCCGGGGACAGAGGGCCGCAATCAGCCCCAGCATTTT. Amino acid sequence: CASSDPGTEGRNQPQHF. This chain connects TRBV2 to TRBJ1-5; 7 nucleotides line up with TRBD1. Germline V CDR1 and CDR2: SNHLY, FYNNEI. CDR3 size: 17 residues. V dropped 3 bases and J dropped 2; count of bases not matched to a gene: 10.

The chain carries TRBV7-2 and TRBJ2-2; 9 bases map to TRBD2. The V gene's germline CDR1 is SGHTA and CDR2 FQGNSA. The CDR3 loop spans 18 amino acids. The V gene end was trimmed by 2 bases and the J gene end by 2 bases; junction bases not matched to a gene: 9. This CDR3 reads CASSLRGSGGPNTGELFF. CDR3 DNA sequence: TGTGCCAGCAGCTTAAGGGGTAGCGGGGGCCCTAACACCGGGGAGCTGTTTTTT.

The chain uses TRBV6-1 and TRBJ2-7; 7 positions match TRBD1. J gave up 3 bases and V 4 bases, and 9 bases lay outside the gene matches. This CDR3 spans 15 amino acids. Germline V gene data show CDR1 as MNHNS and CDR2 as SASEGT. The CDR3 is CASSALGQDLYEQYV. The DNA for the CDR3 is TGTGCCAGCAGTGCCCTCGGACAGGATCTCTACGAGCAGTACGTC.

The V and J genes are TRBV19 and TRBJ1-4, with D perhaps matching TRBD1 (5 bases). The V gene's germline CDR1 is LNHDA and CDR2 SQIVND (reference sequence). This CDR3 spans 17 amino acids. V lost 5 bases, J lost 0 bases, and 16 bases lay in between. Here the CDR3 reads CASSPRRGISTNEKLFF. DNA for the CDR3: TGTGCCAGTAGTCCGCGAAGGGGAATTTCAACTAATGAAAAACTGTTTTTT.

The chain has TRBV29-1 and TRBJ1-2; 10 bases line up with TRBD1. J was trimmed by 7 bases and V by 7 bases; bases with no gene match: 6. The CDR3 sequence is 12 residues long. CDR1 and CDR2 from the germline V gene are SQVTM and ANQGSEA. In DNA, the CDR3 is TGCAGCGCCGCGGGACAGGGGTTTGGCTACACCTTC. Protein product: CSAAGQGFGYTF.

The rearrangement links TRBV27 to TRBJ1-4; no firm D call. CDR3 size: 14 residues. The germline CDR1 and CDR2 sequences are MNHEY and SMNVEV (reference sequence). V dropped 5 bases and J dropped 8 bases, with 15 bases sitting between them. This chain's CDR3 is CASSPTREEEKLFF. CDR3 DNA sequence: TGTGCCAGCAGTCCCACCCGAGAGGAGGAAAAACTGTTTTTT.